The 16 T cell receptor beta chains given below trace back to one sample, sequenced in a study of blood T cells in healthy people across ages. A second PCR of about 7 to 11 cycles used a sample-barcoded 5' primer and a J-beta primer mix. TCRdb passed the 5' RACE reads through MiXCR, listing each CDR3 protein once. This table has around 500,000 distinct CDR3 sequences, around 48% appearing once. The sequenced sample consisted of blood. The source is an older man in good health.

J is TRBJ2-7 and V is TRBV29-1; the match to TRBD2 covers 7 bases. Germline CDR1 is SQVTM and CDR2 is ANQGSEA. V was pared by 7 bases and J by 1 base, with 7 bases of the junction left unmatched. The CDR3 loop spans 13 amino acids. CDR3 sequence (DNA): TGCAGCGCCGCGGGCGGGAGTTCCTACGAGCAGTACTTC. Translating it yields CSAAGGSSYEQYF.

The CDR3 DNA follows: TGCGCCAGCAGCTGGGAGGCGGGGGAGACAGATACGCAGTATTTT. It codes for CASSWEAGETDTQYF. J is TRBJ2-3 and V is TRBV5-1; 7 positions agree with TRBD2. Germline V gene lookup returns CDR1 SGHRS and CDR2 YFSETQ. The junction had 7 bases not matched to a gene; V was cut back by 3 bases and J by 3 bases. This CDR3 has 15 residues.

This sequence joins TRBV7-2 and TRBJ2-5, with TRBD2 matching over 10 bases. The CDR3 has 15 residues. Germline-derived CDR1 and CDR2 are SGHTA and FQGNSA. The V segment lost 3 bases and the J segment 5 bases; nucleotides outside the gene matches: 6. Here the CDR3 DNA reads TGTGCCAGCAGCTTCACTAGCGGGGTCGCGGAGACCCAGTACTTC. Translation gives CASSFTSGVAETQYF.

The chain links TRBV2 to TRBJ2-1; D call uncertain. Germline V gives CDR1 SNHLY, CDR2 FYNNEI. The CDR3 sequence is 13 residues long. V was pared by 7 bases and J by 3 bases, with 10 bases between. The CDR3 is CASTQLGYNEQFF. In DNA form, the CDR3 reads TGTGCCAGCACACAGTTGGGCTACAATGAGCAGTTCTTC.

The table lists this clonotype with a few counts. The V call is TRBV10-3, the J call TRBJ2-3; D may be TRBD2 (7 bases). Germline CDR1 reads ENHRY; CDR2 reads SYGVKD. CDR3 size: 14 residues. V was cut by 8 bases and J by 5 bases, with 17 bases left in between. CDR3 DNA sequence: TGTGCCATCCGGGGGGCCTCACGGGAAGATACGCAGTATTTT. It is translated as CAIRGASREDTQYF.

V usage is TRBV6-2 or TRBV6-3 and J usage is TRBJ1-6; D call uncertain. With 0 bases removed from V and 16 bases from J, the gap between germline ends came to 13 bases. The CDR3 runs to 13 residues. From germline, CDR1 is MNHEY and CDR2 SVGEGT. CDR3 sequence: CASSYSHHESLHF. CDR3 DNA: TGTGCCAGCAGTTACTCCCATCACGAGTCTCTCCACTTT.

V and J are TRBV5-6 and TRBJ1-4, with D uncertain. The germline V gene encodes CDR1 SGHDT and CDR2 YYEEEE. CDR3 length: 12 residues. The ends were cut back, 3 bases at V and 7 bases at J, with 7 bases in the middle. DNA of the CDR3: TGTGCCAGCAGCTCGGCGCCTGAAAAACTGTTTTTT. This encodes CASSSAPEKLFF.

This clonotype was detected a few times. The chain is built from TRBV18 and TRBJ2-1; D might be TRBD2 (5 bases). The CDR3 is 16 amino acids. The germline CDR1 and CDR2 sequences are KGHSH and LQKENI. Trimming left V 3 bases short and J 6 bases short, with 18 bases between. The CDR3 bases are TGTGCCAGCTCACCTCATAGAGGGATAGAGGGCAATGAGCAGTTCTTC. Amino acids: CASSPHRGIEGNEQFF. The full variable domain, in which reference TRBV18 and TRBJ2-1 provide the parts outside the CDR3, is NAGVMQNPRHLVRRRGQEARLRCSPMKGHSHVYWYRQLPEEGLKFMVYLQKENIIDESGMPKERFSAEFPKEGPSILRIQQVVRGDSAAYFCASSPHRGIEGNEQFFGPGTRLTVL.

This rearrangement joins TRBV6-5 to TRBJ2-5; D unclear. There are 16 residues in the CDR3. Looked up from germline, CDR1 is MNHEY and CDR2 is SVGAGI. V shed 0 bases and J shed 5 bases, with 16 bases lying between them. CDR3: CASSYSRRGVGETQYF. As DNA, the CDR3 is TGTGCCAGCAGTTACTCTCGCCGTGGAGTTGGGGAGACCCAGTACTTC.

The chain is built from TRBV7-2 and TRBJ2-7; 11 bases are a match to TRBD2. The CDR3 is 18 residues long. Germline V gene sequence: CDR1 SGHTA, CDR2 FQGNSA. The junction had 9 bases not matched to a gene; V was cut back by 1 base and J by 1 base. Written as DNA, the CDR3 is TGTGCCAGCAGCTTAGGGACTAGCGGGCCTGGGGCTTCCTACGAGCAGTACTTC. Encoded protein: CASSLGTSGPGASYEQYF. Together with reference TRBV7-2 and TRBJ2-7, the CDR3 gives the full variable domain: GAGVSQSPSNKVTEKGKDVELRCDPISGHTALYWYRQSLGQGLEFLIYFQGNSAPDKSGLPSDRFSAERTGGSVSTLTIQRTQQEDSAVYLCASSLGTSGPGASYEQYFGPGTRLTVT.

The rearrangement links TRBV6-5 to TRBJ1-2; 7 bases fit TRBD1. V dropped 7 bases and J dropped 4; count of bases not matched to a gene: 6. CDR1 MNHEY and CDR2 SVGAGI come from the germline V gene. The length of the CDR3 is 13 residues. The CDR3 protein is CASTFGTAYGYTF. CDR3 DNA: TGTGCCAGCACCTTCGGGACAGCCTATGGCTACACCTTC.

This clonotype was observed a handful of times. This chain joins TRBV27 and TRBJ2-7; 10 bases fit TRBD1. V lost 3 bases and J lost 3; bases outside the gene matches: 8. CDR1 MNHEY and CDR2 SMNVEV come from the germline V gene (reference sequence). The CDR3 runs 16 residues. The DNA of the CDR3 is TGTGCCAGCAGTTTTCTGGACAGGGGGATAAGCTACGAGCAGTACTTC. Translating it yields CASSFLDRGISYEQYF.

This clonotype was counted between two and nine times. V usage is TRBV7-8 and J usage is TRBJ2-1, with D perhaps given as TRBD1 or TRBD2 (5 bases each). Per germline, CDR1 SGHVS and CDR2 FQNEAQ. This CDR3 has 15 residues. V lost 3 bases to trimming and J lost 7 bases, with 16 bases between them. The CDR3 DNA follows: TGTGCCAGCAGCTTGCTTTCGGGACCCCGGAATGAGCAGTTCTTC. It yields the protein CASSLLSGPRNEQFF.

This clonotype turned up a few times. The chain uses TRBV7-9 and TRBJ2-3, with D perhaps matching TRBD2 (5 bases). Germline CDR1 reads SEHNR; CDR2 reads FQNEAQ (reference sequence). There are 14 residues in the CDR3. V lost 3 bases and J lost 6, with 13 bases in between. The CDR3 sequence is CASSLGGPGDTQYF. CDR3 sequence (DNA): TGTGCCAGCAGCTTGGGCGGGCCCGGGGATACGCAGTATTTT.

In its sample, this clonotype was seen a few times. This rearrangement joins TRBV29-1 to TRBJ2-3; no clear D gene. The CDR3 loop spans 12 amino acids. V was clipped by 6 bases and J by 4 bases, with 11 bases between them. Germline lookup yields CDR1 SQVTM and CDR2 ANQGSEA. The CDR3 DNA is TGCAGCGTGGGGTACTTTTCAGATACGCAGTATTTT. Translation: CSVGYFSDTQYF.

The chain combines TRBV6-1 with TRBJ2-2; no clear D gene. The CDR3 extends over 14 amino acids. Trimming removed 2 bases from V and 4 bases from J, with 8 bases in between. The germline V gene encodes CDR1 MNHNS and CDR2 SASEGT. CDR3 sequence (DNA): TGTGCCAGCAGTGAACCGGGTTTCACCGGGGAGCTGTTTTTT. The encoded protein is CASSEPGFTGELFF.